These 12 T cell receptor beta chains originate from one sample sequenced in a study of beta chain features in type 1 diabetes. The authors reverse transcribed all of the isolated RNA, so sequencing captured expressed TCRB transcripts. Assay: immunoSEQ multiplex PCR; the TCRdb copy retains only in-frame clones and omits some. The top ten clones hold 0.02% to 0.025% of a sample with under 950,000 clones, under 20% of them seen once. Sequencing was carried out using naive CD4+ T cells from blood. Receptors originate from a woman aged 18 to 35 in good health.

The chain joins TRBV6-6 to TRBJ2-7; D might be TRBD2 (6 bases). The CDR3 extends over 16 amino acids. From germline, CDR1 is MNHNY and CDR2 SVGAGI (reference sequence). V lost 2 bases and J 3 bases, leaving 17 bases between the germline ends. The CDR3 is CASSYPNRGSDYEQYF. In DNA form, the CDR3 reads TGTGCCAGCAGTTACCCGAACCGGGGGTCAGACTACGAGCAGTACTTC.

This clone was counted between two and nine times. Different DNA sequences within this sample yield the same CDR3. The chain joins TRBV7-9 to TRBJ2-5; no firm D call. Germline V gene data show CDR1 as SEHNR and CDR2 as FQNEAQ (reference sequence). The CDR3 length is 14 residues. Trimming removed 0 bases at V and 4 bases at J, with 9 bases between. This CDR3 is CASSLAGVGETQYF. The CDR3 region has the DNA TGTGCCAGCAGCTTAGCTGGGGTTGGAGAGACCCAGTACTTC.

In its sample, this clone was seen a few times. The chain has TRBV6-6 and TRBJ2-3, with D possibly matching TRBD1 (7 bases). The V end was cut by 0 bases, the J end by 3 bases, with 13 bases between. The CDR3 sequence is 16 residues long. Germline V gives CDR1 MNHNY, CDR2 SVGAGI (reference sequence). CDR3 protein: CASSYSGGQLTDTQYF. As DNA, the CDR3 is TGTGCCAGCAGTTACTCGGGGGGACAGTTGACAGATACGCAGTATTTT.

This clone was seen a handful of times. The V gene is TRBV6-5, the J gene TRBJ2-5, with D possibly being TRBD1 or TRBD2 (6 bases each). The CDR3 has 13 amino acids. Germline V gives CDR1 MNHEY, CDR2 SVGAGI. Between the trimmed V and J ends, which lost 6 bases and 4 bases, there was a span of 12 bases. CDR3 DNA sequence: TGTGCCAGCAGGGAGTGGGGGGCAGAGACCCAGTACTTC. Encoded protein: CASREWGAETQYF.

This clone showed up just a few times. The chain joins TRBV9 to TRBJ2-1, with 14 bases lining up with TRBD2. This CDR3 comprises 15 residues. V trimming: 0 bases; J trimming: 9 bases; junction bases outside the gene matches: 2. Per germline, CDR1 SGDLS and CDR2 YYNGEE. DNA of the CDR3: TGTGCCAGCAGCGTAGTTGGGACTAGCGGGAGTGAGCAGTTCTTC. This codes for CASSVVGTSGSEQFF.

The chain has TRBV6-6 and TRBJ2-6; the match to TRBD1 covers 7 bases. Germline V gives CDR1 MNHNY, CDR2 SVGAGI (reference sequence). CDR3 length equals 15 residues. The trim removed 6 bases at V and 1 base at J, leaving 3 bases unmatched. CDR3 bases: TGTGCCAGCAGACCACAGGGGTCTGGGGCCAACGTCCTGACTTTC. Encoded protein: CASRPQGSGANVLTF.

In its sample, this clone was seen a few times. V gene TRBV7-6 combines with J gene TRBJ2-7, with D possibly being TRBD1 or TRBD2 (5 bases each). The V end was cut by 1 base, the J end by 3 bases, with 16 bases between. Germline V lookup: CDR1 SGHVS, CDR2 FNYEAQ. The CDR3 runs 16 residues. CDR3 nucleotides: TGTGCCAGCAGCTTAGAATTGGGGGATCCAGGCTACGAGCAGTACTTC. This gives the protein CASSLELGDPGYEQYF.

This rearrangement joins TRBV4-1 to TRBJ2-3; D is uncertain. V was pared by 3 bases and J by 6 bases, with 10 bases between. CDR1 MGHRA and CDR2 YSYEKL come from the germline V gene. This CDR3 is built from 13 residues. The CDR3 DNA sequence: TGCGCCAGCAGCCAGAAGCTCCTCGATACGCAGTATTTT. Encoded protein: CASSQKLLDTQYF.

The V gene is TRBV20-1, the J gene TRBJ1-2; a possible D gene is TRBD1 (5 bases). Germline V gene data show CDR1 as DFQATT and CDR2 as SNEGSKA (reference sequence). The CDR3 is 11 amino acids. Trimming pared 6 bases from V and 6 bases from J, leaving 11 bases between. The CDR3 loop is CSADRGNGYTF. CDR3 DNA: TGCAGTGCCGATCGGGGGAATGGCTACACCTTC.

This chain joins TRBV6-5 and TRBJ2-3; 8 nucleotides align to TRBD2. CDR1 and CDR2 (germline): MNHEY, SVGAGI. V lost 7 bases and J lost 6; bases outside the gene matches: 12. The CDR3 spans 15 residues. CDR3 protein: CASILAGRGVDTQYF. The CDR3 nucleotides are TGTGCCAGCATCCTAGCGGGCAGGGGCGTGGATACGCAGTATTTT.

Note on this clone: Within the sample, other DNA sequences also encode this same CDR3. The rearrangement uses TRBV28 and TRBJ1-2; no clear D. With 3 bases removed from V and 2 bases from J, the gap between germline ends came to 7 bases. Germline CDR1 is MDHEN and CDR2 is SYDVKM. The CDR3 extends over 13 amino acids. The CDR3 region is CASSFGQNYGYTF. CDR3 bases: TGTGCCAGCAGTTTCGGCCAGAACTATGGCTACACCTTC.

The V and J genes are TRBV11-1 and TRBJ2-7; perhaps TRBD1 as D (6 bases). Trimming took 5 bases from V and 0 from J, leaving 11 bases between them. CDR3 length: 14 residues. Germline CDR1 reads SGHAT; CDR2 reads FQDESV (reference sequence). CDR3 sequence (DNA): TGTGCCAGCAGCCGACAGGCAAGCTCCTACGAGCAGTACTTC. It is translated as CASSRQASSYEQYF.